This T cell receptor (beta chain) originates from a study of beta chain features in type 1 diabetes. Study-wide results and limits: Naive, central memory and Treg TCRB repertoires appeared more alike in patients than in healthy donors.

Reverse transcription of all isolated RNA meant that expressed TCRB transcripts were sequenced. Here immunoSEQ multiplex PCR was the method, and the copy in TCRdb shows in-frame clones only, minus some. The table lists 240,000 or so clones, 68% of them singletons. Germline CDR1 MNHEY, CDR2 SVGAGI. V dropped 10 bases and J dropped 7; count of bases not matched to a gene: 10. This CDR3 is 13 amino acids long. As for this clone: Its matching antigen is unknown.

The sample comprised naive CD4+ T cells from blood. This clonotype originated in a man aged 25-45 years in good health. The chain combines TRBV6-5 with TRBJ1-2; 9 nucleotides align to TRBD1. The CDR3 protein is CAIRPTGGGGYTF. As DNA, the CDR3 is TGTGCCATCCGACCGACAGGGGGTGGTGGCTACACCTTC.